This is a list of T cell receptor beta chains from one sample in a study of T cell repertoires in cytomegalovirus infection. No antigens are known for them. TCRdb re-called the reads with MiXCR, one entry per CDR3 protein. The sample lists about 85,000 distinct CDR3 sequences; about half were seen once. The sequences come from CD8+ T cells from cultured PBMCs, collected from culture after CMV antigen stimulation. The receptors here all came from a human donor in good health (CMV status not recorded). Some clones in this sample may be carry-over from other donors' samples. Both conserved end residues are part of each CDR3. D genes are given only for firm matches. Clone sizes are given selectively: once, few, many, or a class where the clone is expanded.

clone_size	j_call	v_call	d_call	cdr3_aa	cdr3_nt
few	TRBJ2-1	TRBV28	TRBD2	CASSVEREYHNEQFF	TGTGCCAGCAGTGTTGAGCGGGAGTACCACAATGAGCAGTTCTTC
few	TRBJ2-3	TRBV7-9	TRBD1	CASSLEAGQGRGTDTQYF	TGTGCCAGCAGCTTAGAAGCGGGACAGGGGAGAGGCACAGATACGCAGTATTTT
once	TRBJ1-2	TRBV6-5	NA	CASSYFGTYGYTF	TGTGCCAGCAGTTACTTCGGCACATATGGCTACACCTTC
few	TRBJ2-3	TRBV29-1	NA	CSVMGLKQPSTDTQYF	TGCAGCGTGATGGGGTTAAAGCAGCCTAGCACAGATACGCAGTATTTT
NA	TRBJ2-5	TRBV7-3	TRBD1	CASTNTRTGAETQYF	TGTGCCAGCACCAATACCCGGACAGGGGCAGAGACCCAGTACTTC
NA	TRBJ1-2	TRBV10-3	NA	CAIDDKGGLGYTF	TGTGCCATCGACGATAAGGGGGGGCTTGGCTACACCTTC
few	TRBJ1-3	TRBV2	TRBD1	CASSSWDRTYGMNTIYF	TGTGCCAGCAGTTCTTGGGACAGGACGTACGGCATGAACACCATATATTTT
NA	TRBJ2-2	TRBV12-3/TRBV12-4	TRBD1	CASSLAGQGGTGELFF	TGTGCCAGCAGTTTAGCGGGACAGGGAGGGACCGGGGAGCTGTTTTTT
few	TRBJ1-1	TRBV6-5	NA	CASRFGDTEAFF	TGTGCCAGCAGATTTGGGGACACTGAAGCTTTCTTT
NA	TRBJ2-1	TRBV14	TRBD2	CASSHLAGGGNEQFF	TGTGCCAGCAGCCACCTAGCGGGGGGCGGCAATGAGCAGTTCTTC
few	TRBJ1-6	TRBV6-6	NA	CASSYPRGLITLAQSSYNSPLHF	TGTGCCAGCAGTTACCCAAGAGGCCTAATTACGTTAGCTCAAAGCTCCTATAATTCACCCCTCCACTTT
NA	TRBJ2-1	TRBV11-2	TRBD2	CASSPGTSGGLSSYNEQFF	TGTGCCAGCAGCCCCGGGACTAGCGGGGGCCTGAGCTCCTACAATGAGCAGTTCTTC
NA	TRBJ1-1	TRBV24-1	NA	CATRQRKNTEAFF	TGTGCCACCCGACAGAGAAAGAACACTGAAGCTTTCTTT
NA	TRBJ2-5	TRBV27	TRBD2	CASSSVLRTSRKETQYF	TGTGCCAGCAGTTCAGTCCTCAGGACTAGCCGGAAAGAGACCCAGTACTTC
few	TRBJ1-1	TRBV7-6	NA	CASSHWDSTNEAFF	TGTGCCAGCAGCCACTGGGACTCCACTAATGAAGCTTTCTTT
NA	TRBJ1-5	TRBV25-1	NA	CASSEGRFSNQPQHF	TGTGCCAGCAGTGAAGGAAGGTTCAGCAATCAGCCCCAGCATTTT
NA	TRBJ2-7	TRBV27	TRBD2	CASSLFLAGGQEQYF	TGTGCCAGCAGTTTATTCCTAGCGGGAGGACAAGAGCAGTACTTC
NA	TRBJ2-1	TRBV7-3	NA	CASSPSADHNEQFF	TGTGCCAGCAGCCCTAGCGCAGATCACAATGAGCAGTTCTTC
many	TRBJ2-2	TRBV7-8	TRBD1	CASSWTGVNTGELFF	TGTGCCAGCAGCTGGACAGGGGTGAACACCGGGGAGCTGTTTTTT
NA	TRBJ2-5	TRBV7-7	TRBD2	CASSLGYSGGEETQYF	TGTGCCAGCAGCTTGGGTTATAGCGGGGGCGAAGAGACCCAGTACTTC
few	TRBJ1-4	TRBV14	NA	CASSQVGTSATNEKLFF	TGTGCCAGCAGCCAAGTCGGGACATCCGCAACTAATGAAAAACTGTTTTTT
NA	TRBJ2-1	TRBV5-1	TRBD1	CASSLAGGRSNEQFF	TGCGCCAGCAGCTTGGCAGGGGGCAGGTCCAATGAGCAGTTCTTC
few	TRBJ2-7	TRBV7-6	TRBD1	CASSLAVTGTEAYEQYF	TGTGCCAGCAGCTTAGCGGTCACCGGGACAGAGGCCTACGAGCAGTACTTC
few	TRBJ2-2	TRBV7-9	NA	CATRDGELFF	TGTGCCACCAGGGACGGGGAGCTGTTTTTT
NA	TRBJ2-7	TRBV5-6	NA	CASSFAEPYEQYF	TGTGCCAGCAGCTTCGCGGAGCCCTACGAGCAGTACTTC
few	TRBJ2-1	TRBV11-1	NA	CASSLALQGNEQFF	TGTGCCAGCAGCTTAGCGTTACAGGGCAATGAGCAGTTCTTC
few	TRBJ1-1	TRBV19	NA	CASSITVNTEAFF	TGTGCCAGTAGTATAACAGTGAACACTGAAGCTTTCTTT
many	TRBJ2-7	TRBV7-8	NA	CASSPQGGQGVHEQYF	TGTGCCAGCAGCCCTCAGGGGGGGCAGGGGGTCCACGAGCAGTACTTC
NA	TRBJ2-1	TRBV2	NA	CARTGAGNEQFF	TGTGCCAGGACAGGAGCGGGCAATGAGCAGTTCTTC
NA	TRBJ1-2	TRBV6-5	NA	CASSYSKSVANYGYTF	TGTGCCAGCAGTTACTCGAAGTCAGTAGCTAACTATGGCTACACCTTC
NA	TRBJ2-7	TRBV7-2	NA	CASSLDPGDYEQYF	TGTGCCAGCAGCTTAGATCCCGGGGACTACGAGCAGTACTTC
NA	TRBJ2-7	TRBV20-1	TRBD2	CSARDRTSGIYEQYF	TGCAGTGCTAGAGATCGGACTAGCGGAATCTACGAGCAGTACTTC
NA	TRBJ1-6	TRBV11-2	NA	CASSADSQIRQNSPLHF	TGTGCCAGCAGCGCGGACAGTCAGATCCGACAGAATTCACCCCTCCACTTT
few	TRBJ2-1	TRBV7-3	NA	CASSSGNRRTLYNEQFF	TGTGCCAGCAGCTCAGGTAATCGACGGACTCTATACAATGAGCAGTTCTTC
NA	TRBJ2-3	TRBV9	TRBD1	CASSVPKTGGSTDTQYF	TGTGCCAGCAGCGTACCGAAGACAGGGGGAAGCACAGATACGCAGTATTTT
few	TRBJ1-1	TRBV27	NA	CASSSLRGVNTEAFF	TGTGCCAGCAGTTCTCTCAGGGGTGTGAACACTGAAGCTTTCTTT
few	TRBJ2-2	TRBV7-2	NA	CASIQGRYGGNTGELFF	TGTGCCAGCATCCAAGGACGATACGGGGGGAACACCGGGGAGCTGTTTTTT
few	TRBJ1-1	TRBV11-2	TRBD1	CASSWGQGGAEAFF	TGTGCCAGCAGTTGGGGACAGGGGGGCGCTGAAGCTTTCTTT
many	TRBJ2-1	TRBV12-3/TRBV12-4	TRBD2	CASTLGGGGYNEQFF	TGTGCCAGCACCTTAGGTGGGGGGGGATACAATGAGCAGTTCTTC
NA	TRBJ2-1	TRBV10-3	NA	CAISSNGDTSYNEQFF	TGTGCCATCAGCTCCAACGGGGATACCTCCTACAATGAGCAGTTCTTC
few	TRBJ1-5	TRBV19	NA	CASSIAGRRNQPQHF	TGTGCCAGTAGTATAGCCGGCAGGCGCAATCAGCCCCAGCATTTT
once	TRBJ2-1	TRBV7-3	TRBD1	CASPPRIGTARGEQFF	TGTGCCAGCCCTCCACGGATTGGGACAGCCCGGGGTGAGCAGTTCTTC
many	TRBJ1-6	TRBV7-2	NA	CASSPDSSYNSPLHF	TGTGCCAGCAGCCCGGATAGCTCCTATAATTCACCCCTCCACTTT
few	TRBJ2-1	TRBV7-2	NA	CASSLGRGRGDNEQFF	TGTGCCAGCAGCTTAGGGAGGGGCAGGGGGGACAATGAGCAGTTCTTC
few	TRBJ2-2	TRBV7-9	NA	CASSSGPIAGELFF	TGTGCCAGCAGCTCTGGACCGATCGCGGGGGAGCTGTTTTTT
NA	TRBJ2-7	TRBV7-3	TRBD2	CASSLGLGSSYEQYF	TGTGCCAGCAGCCTAGGACTAGGGTCTTCCTACGAGCAGTACTTC
few	TRBJ2-5	TRBV6-5	NA	CASSYTSWGQETQYF	TGTGCCAGCAGTTACACTAGCTGGGGCCAAGAGACCCAGTACTTC
NA	TRBJ2-7	TRBV6-1	NA	CASSEGKGRAPYEQYF	TGTGCCAGCAGTGAAGGTAAAGGTAGGGCCCCCTACGAGCAGTACTTC
once	TRBJ2-1	TRBV19	NA	CASSILTSSYNEQFF	TGTGCCAGTAGTATCTTGACTAGCTCCTACAATGAGCAGTTCTTC
NA	TRBJ2-2	TRBV12-3/TRBV12-4	NA	CAGSLANTGELFF	TGTGCCGGTAGTTTAGCGAATACCGGGGAGCTGTTTTTT
few	TRBJ2-3	TRBV27	TRBD2	CASSRGLAGWVDTQYF	TGTGCCAGCAGCCGGGGACTAGCGGGATGGGTGGATACGCAGTATTTT
NA	TRBJ1-2	TRBV9	NA	CASSVGQSYNYGYTF	TGTGCCAGCAGCGTAGGACAGTCGTATAACTATGGCTACACCTTC
NA	TRBJ1-1	TRBV6-2/TRBV6-3	NA	CASSSPEPDTEDYF	TGTGCCAGCAGTTCCCCCGAACCGGACACTGAAGATTACTTT
once	TRBJ1-4	TRBV11-2	NA	CASSFRVAANEKLFF	TGTGCCAGCAGCTTCAGGGTGGCGGCTAATGAAAAACTGTTTTTT